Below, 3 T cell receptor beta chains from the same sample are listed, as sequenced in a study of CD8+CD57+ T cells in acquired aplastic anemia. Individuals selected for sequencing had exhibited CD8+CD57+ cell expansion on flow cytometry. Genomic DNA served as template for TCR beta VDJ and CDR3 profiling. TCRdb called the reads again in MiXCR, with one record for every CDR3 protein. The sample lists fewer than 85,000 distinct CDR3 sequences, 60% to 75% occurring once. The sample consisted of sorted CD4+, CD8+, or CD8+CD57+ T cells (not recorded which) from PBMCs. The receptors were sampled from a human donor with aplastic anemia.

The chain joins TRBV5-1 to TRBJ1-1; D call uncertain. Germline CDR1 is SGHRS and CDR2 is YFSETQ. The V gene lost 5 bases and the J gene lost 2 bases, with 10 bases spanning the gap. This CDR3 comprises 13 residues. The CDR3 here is CASRWEGNTEAFF. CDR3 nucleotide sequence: TGCGCCAGCAGGTGGGAAGGTAACACTGAAGCTTTCTTT.

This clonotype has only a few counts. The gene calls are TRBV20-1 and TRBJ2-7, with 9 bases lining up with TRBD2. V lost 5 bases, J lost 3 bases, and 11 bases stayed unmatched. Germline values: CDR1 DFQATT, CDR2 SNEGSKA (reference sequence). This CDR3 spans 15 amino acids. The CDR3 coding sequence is TGCAGTGCTGACCCCCTGCGCGGGAGGGACTACGAGCAGTACTTC. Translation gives CSADPLRGRDYEQYF.

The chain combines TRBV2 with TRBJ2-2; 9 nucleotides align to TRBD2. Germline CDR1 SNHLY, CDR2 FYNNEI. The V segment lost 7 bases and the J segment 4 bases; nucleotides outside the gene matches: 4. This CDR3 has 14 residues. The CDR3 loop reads CASIRLAVTGELFF. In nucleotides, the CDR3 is TGTGCCAGCATTCGACTAGCGGTCACCGGGGAGCTGTTTTTT.